The next 4 T cell receptor beta chains were all read from a single sample in a study of T cell clones after liver transplantation. Libraries were prepared by immunoSEQ multiplex PCR; TCRdb keeps only in-frame clonotypes and omits some of them. The repertoire holds roughly 100,000 clones, with about 86% as singletons. The source was CD4+ T cells from blood, collected approximately 45 months after liver transplant. These receptors were collected from a human patient who received a liver transplant. Part of the T cells may come from the graft donor.

The chain joins TRBV6-6 to TRBJ1-1; 10 nucleotides match TRBD1. The CDR3 is made up of 15 amino acids. The V gene's germline CDR1 is MNHNY and CDR2 SVGAGI (reference sequence). The V and J ends lost 5 bases and 1 base, in that order; junction bases with no gene match: 4. CDR3 sequence: CASSQDRGRNTEAFF. CDR3 in DNA: TGTGCCAGCAGTCAAGACAGGGGGCGGAACACTGAAGCTTTCTTT.

This clone came up a few times. The chain recombines TRBV7-2 with TRBJ2-2, with 7 bases aligning to TRBD1. The CDR3 has 17 residues. Germline CDR1 SGHTA, CDR2 FQGNSA. The ends lost 7 bases at V and 2 bases at J; junction bases unmatched: 13. The DNA of the CDR3 is TGTGCCAGCACCCCCCGATTGGGGACAGCCAACACCGGGGAGCTGTTTTTT. Its protein is CASTPRLGTANTGELFF.

The gene calls are TRBV28 and TRBJ2-3; tentatively, D is TRBD1 (6 bases). The CDR3 consists of 15 residues. The V gene lost 2 bases and the J gene lost 4 bases, with 13 bases spanning the gap. CDR1 MDHEN and CDR2 SYDVKM come from the germline V gene. The CDR3 region is CASSLGGEFSDTQYF. CDR3 in DNA: TGTGCCAGCAGTTTAGGGGGCGAGTTCTCAGATACGCAGTATTTT. Based on the CDR3 plus reference TRBV28 and TRBJ2-3, the full variable domain is DVKVTQSSRYLVKRTGEKVFLECVQDMDHENMFWYRQDPGLGLRLIYFSYDVKMKEKGDIPEGYSVSREKKERFSLILESASTNQTSMYLCASSLGGEFSDTQYFGPGTRLTVL.

The chain joins TRBV6-1 to TRBJ1-4, with D possibly TRBD1 on 5 matching bases. Between the trimmed V and J ends, which lost 5 bases and 8 bases, there was a span of 15 bases. The CDR3 sequence is 14 residues long. CDR1 and CDR2 from the germline V gene are MNHNS and SASEGT. CDR3 sequence (DNA): TGTGCCAGCAGTCCCGGAAGGGGCCGGGAAAAACTGTTTTTT. Encoded protein: CASSPGRGREKLFF.